The sequence of this T cell receptor (beta chain) was determined in a study of Ad26.COV2.S vaccination and SARS-CoV-2 variants. Study in general: Donor participated within the Ad26.COV2.S arm of the COV1001 trial. General observations from the study: Substantial breadth was reportedly displayed by spike-specific CD8+ and CD4+ T cell responses after vaccination. Participants in the vaccine arm had higher spike-specific TCR breadth; placebo recipients had lower.

The germline V gene encodes CDR1 MNHEY and CDR2 SVGAGI. The CDR3 consists of 14 residues. The V end lost 0 bases, the J end lost 2 bases, and 7 bases lay between the germline ends. Described treatment: around 19 received Ad26.COV2.S at low or high dose, single or two shots; 5 received placebo; per-sample allocation not given. Each sample was drawn 63 days after the first injection (of vaccine or placebo). Expressing Wuhan-strain SARS-CoV-2 spike, an Ad26 vector served as the vaccine. Remarks on this clone: Its antigen is currently unknown.

This table comes from immunoSEQ multiplex PCR, and its TCRdb copy is limited to in-frame clones, with some not included. The sample consists of about 250,000 clones, 87% of them appearing once. The chain employs TRBV6-5 and TRBJ1-1, with D uncertain. This sample comprised peripheral blood, obtained in a trial of Ad26.COV2.S vaccine versus placebo. The clonotype comes from a person between 18 and 65 years old who received the Ad26.COV2.S COVID-19 vaccine or a placebo. The chain's CDR3 is CASSYSNGNTEAFF. CDR3 sequence (DNA): TGTGCCAGCAGTTACTCGAACGGAAACACTGAAGCTTTCTTT.